The entry that follows covers one T cell receptor (beta chain) sequence. The sample holds a few counts of this clone. Its antigen has not been determined. Qualities for individual bases were not recorded, and no much larger clone is one base off. The data originate from a study of high-grade serous ovarian cancer treatment subgroups (dated by TCRdb to about 2021). About the full investigation: Sequencing yielded a mean of roughly 14,000 reads and 6,000 to 9,000 unique TCR beta rearrangements per sample. Under a laparoscopic triage algorithm, patients with high-grade serous ovarian cancer were grouped by complete gross resection or by neoadjuvant chemotherapy response, and the study profiled the TCR beta repertoires of these patients. The approximately 30-patient cohort included roughly 10 patients with no residual disease after primary surgery (R0), roughly 10 excellent NACT responders, and roughly 10 poor NACT responders. In total there were roughly 81 samples, since every patient provided one primary tumor sample and two metastatic tumor samples.

Tumor samples were obtained before definitive surgery or chemotherapy. The MD Anderson Biospecimen Extraction Resource handled genomic DNA extraction, while the MD Anderson Cancer Genomics Laboratory carried out the TCR sequencing. The 70 to 90 tumor samples underwent high-throughput TCR profiling with ImmunoSEQ. In the source study's methods: To measure repertoire diversity, the metrics used were richness (unique productive sequences), clonality, evenness and relatedness, and the Bhattacharyya coefficient was used to assess similarity between samples. In a sensitivity analysis, TCRs with fewer than two reads were excluded, and consistent conclusions were obtained. Sourced from immuneACCESS, this table was stored by TCRdb with only in-frame sequences that have V and J called. A share of the clones is absent; for the studies checked, an unresolved V gene accounts for under half, and the remainder has no known explanation. The D gene and trimming were derived from the DNA, and the V and J assignments and clone size from that table. In all, the sample holds almost 4,500 clones, and approximately 70% of those were seen once. The ten most abundant clones make up over 9.5% of the sample.

Including the terminal cysteine and phenylalanine, the CDR3 comprises 14 residues. The read is trimmed to its CDR3 DNA, 42 bases read in frame from base 1. The germline V gene provides CDR1 SQVTM and CDR2 ANQGSEA. V loses 3 bases, J loses 0 bases, and the germline ends lie 9 bases apart. Summary of the overall study and its limitations: TCR clonal relatedness was found to be positively correlated with neoantigen level and, by trend, with copy number variation and mutation load derived from whole-genome sequencing. Tumors from the same patient had repertoire similarity ranging from about 0.1 to 0.79, while tumors from different patients showed almost no similarity. The TCR repertoire analyses centered on CDR3, leaving CDR1 and CDR2 unanalyzed. Bulk tumor TCR sequencing lacked spatial information, limiting insight into HGSC tumor complexity and diversity.

Input material: tumor tissue. The sequence derives from a human donor with high-grade serous ovarian cancer. The chain was built from TRBV29-1 and TRBJ1-3; the D gene identity is not certain. The CDR3 has the sequence CSVDLAGSGNTIYF. The DNA sequence reads TGCAGCGTTGATCTGGCGGGCTCTGGAAACACCATATATTTT.